The clone carrying this T cell receptor (beta chain) was observed a handful of times. Antigen unknown. V lost 6 bases and J 1 base, leaving 13 bases between the germline ends. This CDR3 region has 15 residues. Germline loops: CDR1 MNHEY, CDR2 SMNVEV (reference sequence). Template switching (which added a universal primer site) was used, and cDNA carried unique molecular identifiers. TCRdb re-called the 5' RACE reads through MiXCR, storing one row per CDR3 protein. There are more than 1.5 million distinct CDR3 sequences in the sample; 25% to 35% occur only once, and about 0.3% lies in the top ten. This sample is part of a study of identical twins. Study-wide points: Part of the zero-insertion signal could reflect confounding by invariant MAIT and iNKT cells. Memory repertoires showed no such pattern, whereas abundant cord blood beta clonotypes carried fewer insertions.

Everyone who donated was a healthy Caucasian. The sample was cord blood. The V call is TRBV27, the J call TRBJ2-4, with D hard to call. The origin of this receptor is a newborn girl in good health. The CDR3 DNA reads TGTGCCAGCAGCTACAAGAGGTACGCCAAAAACATTCAGTACTTC. It translates to CASSYKRYAKNIQYF.